This TCR beta chain came from a study of shared clonotypes between healthy human individuals. Only in-frame clones appear in the TCRdb table, and some are missing; sequencing was by immunoSEQ multiplex PCR. The sample records over 2,000,000 clones, roughly 93% being singletons. In the naive CD8 group, cells lacked CD45RO and were positively selected for CCR7, so terminally differentiated effector memory CD45RA+ cells were left out. Healthy HIV-negative adults with no recent acute infections or vaccinations were recruited as donors. The source is a man between 18 and 29 years old in good health. Some clones in this sample may be carry-over from other donors' samples. Material: naive CD8+ T cells from PBMCs.

CDR3 residues: CASSLEVGWGSYNEQFF. For the CDR3, the DNA is TGTGCCAGCAGTTTAGAAGTAGGTTGGGGGAGCTACAATGAGCAGTTCTTC. This chain connects TRBV27 to TRBJ2-1, with D perhaps matching TRBD1 or TRBD2 (5 bases each). The CDR3 has 17 amino acids. Germline lookup yields CDR1 MNHEY and CDR2 SMNVEV (reference sequence). The ends were cut back, 2 bases at V and 3 bases at J, with 17 bases in the middle.